What follows are 14 T cell receptor beta chains derived from one specimen sequenced in a study of shared clonotypes between healthy human individuals. Generated by immunoSEQ multiplex PCR, the TCRdb table keeps only in-frame clones and is missing some. Among under 600,000 clones, just over 75% were seen once, and the ten largest hold approximately 12%. Sequencing was done on a sample of PBMCs. Receptors originate from a woman in her 40s in good health. Some clones in this sample may be carry-over from other donors' samples.

In its sample, this clone was seen once. The CDR3 bases are TGCGCCAGCAGCACCCAGGGTCCCAATGAGCAGTTCTTC. Encoded protein: CASSTQGPNEQFF. The rearrangement links TRBV5-1 to TRBJ2-1, with a possible D match to TRBD1 (5 bases). V was clipped by 4 bases and J by 6 bases, with 11 bases between them. The CDR3 loop spans 13 amino acids. Germline CDR1 reads SGHRS; CDR2 reads YFSETQ.

V gene TRBV7-3 combines with J gene TRBJ2-2, with 7 bases that match TRBD2. The CDR3 spans 15 residues. The germline CDR1 and CDR2 sequences are SGHTA and FQGTGA. V gave up 5 bases and J gave up 5 bases; unmatched junction bases: 8. CDR3 protein: CASSPGRVGTGELFF. CDR3 DNA sequence: TGTGCCAGCAGCCCGGGGAGGGTGGGAACCGGGGAGCTGTTTTTT.

This clone occurred once. V usage is TRBV6-1 and J usage is TRBJ2-7; D remains unclear. CDR1 is MNHNS, CDR2 SASEGT, per germline. The CDR3 is 15 residues long. V gave up 3 bases and J gave up 6 bases, with 18 bases separating them. The CDR3 protein is CASSDSSRVKGEQYF. In DNA form, the CDR3 reads TGTGCCAGCAGTGACAGTAGTCGGGTGAAGGGCGAGCAGTACTTC.

In its sample, this clone was seen once. The V call is TRBV7-9, the J call TRBJ1-1; D not certain. CDR1 is SEHNR and CDR2 is FQNEAQ in the germline V gene (reference sequence). Trimming left V 4 bases short and J 8 bases short, with 14 bases between. The CDR3 totals 13 residues. CDR3 region: CASSWIDGVEAFF. In nucleotides, the CDR3 is TGTGCCAGCAGCTGGATCGATGGGGTGGAAGCTTTCTTT. The full variable domain, completed using reference TRBV7-9 and TRBJ1-1, is DTGVSQNPRHKITKRGQNVTFRCDPISEHNRLYWYRQTLGQGPEFLTYFQNEAQLEKSRLLSDRFSAERPKGSFSTLEIQRTEQGDSAMYLCASSWIDGVEAFFGQGTRLTVV.

The sample holds one count of this clone. This chain joins TRBV7-9 and TRBJ2-7; 12 nucleotides line up with TRBD1. Germline V lookup: CDR1 SEHNR, CDR2 FQNEAQ (reference sequence). V gave up 5 bases and J gave up 5 bases; unmatched junction bases: 7. This CDR3 region has 15 residues. This chain's CDR3 is CASSNTGTGGDEQYF. The CDR3 coding sequence is TGTGCCAGCAGCAATACGGGGACAGGGGGCGACGAGCAGTACTTC.

This clone was counted a few times. V and J are TRBV5-1 and TRBJ2-3; 15 nucleotides agree with TRBD2. Germline V lookup: CDR1 SGHRS, CDR2 YFSETQ. The CDR3 covers 15 residues. Trimming cost V 4 bases and J 8 bases; bases outside gene matches: 5. The CDR3 sequence is CASSLGLAGGVTQYF. In DNA form, the CDR3 reads TGCGCCAGCAGCCTGGGACTAGCGGGAGGCGTTACGCAGTATTTT.

The chain joins TRBV11-2 to TRBJ2-5; no firm D call. The length of the CDR3 is 14 residues. V lost 4 bases and J 1 base, leaving 10 bases between the germline ends. Germline values: CDR1 SGHAT, CDR2 FQNNGV. CDR3 amino acids: CASSSRTAQETQYF. For the CDR3, the DNA is TGTGCCAGCAGCTCCCGGACGGCCCAAGAGACCCAGTACTTC.

J is TRBJ2-7 and V is TRBV10-3, with 8 bases identical to TRBD2. The V gene end was trimmed by 7 bases and the J gene end by 2 bases; junction bases not matched to a gene: 4. CDR3 length: 13 residues. The germline V gene has CDR1 ENHRY and CDR2 SYGVKD. The CDR3, as DNA: TGTGCCATCACGAGCGGGAGCACCTACGAGCAGTACTTC. Its protein product is CAITSGSTYEQYF.

V gene TRBV28 combines with J gene TRBJ1-1, with D hard to call. CDR3 size: 13 residues. Looked up from germline, CDR1 is MDHEN and CDR2 is SYDVKM. The V end was cut by 3 bases, the J end by 5 bases, with 10 bases between. CDR3 coding DNA: TGTGCCAGCAGTTTGGGTAGGTTTACTGAAGCTTTCTTT. Translated, it gives CASSLGRFTEAFF.

The count of this clone is one. The chain is built from TRBV2 and TRBJ2-3; 7 bases line up with TRBD1. Germline-derived CDR1 and CDR2 are SNHLY and FYNNEI. The length of the CDR3 is 13 residues. V was pared by 6 bases and J by 4 bases, with 4 bases of the junction left unmatched. CDR3 sequence (DNA): TGTGCCAGCAGGACAGGGTTCGCAGATACGCAGTATTTT. Encoded protein: CASRTGFADTQYF.

The rearrangement links TRBV4-1 to TRBJ2-3; no clear D gene. The germline CDR1 and CDR2 sequences are MGHRA and YSYEKL. The germline V and J ends were trimmed by 6 bases and 2 bases, with 15 bases remaining between them. This CDR3 spans 15 amino acids. Here the CDR3 DNA reads TGCGCCAGCAGACCGGACCTGATCAACACAGATACGCAGTATTTT. It yields the protein CASRPDLINTDTQYF.

V gene TRBV28 combines with J gene TRBJ2-3, with no clear D. The length of the CDR3 is 13 residues. Looked up from germline, CDR1 is MDHEN and CDR2 is SYDVKM. V lost 2 bases, J lost 5 bases, and 8 bases lay in between. CDR3 protein: CASSLPWGDTQYF. CDR3 DNA: TGTGCCAGCAGTTTACCCTGGGGAGATACGCAGTATTTT.

V is TRBV10-1 and J is TRBJ2-2, with 10 bases that match TRBD2. CDR1 is WNHNN, CDR2 SYGVQD, per germline (reference sequence). The CDR3 loop spans 15 amino acids. J lost 6 bases, V lost 5 bases, and 6 bases had no gene match. The CDR3 DNA is TGCGCCAGCAGTCCAAGCGGGAGGGTCGCCGGGGAGCTGTTTTTT. It codes for CASSPSGRVAGELFF.

This clone was observed once. The chain links TRBV30 to TRBJ1-3; no clear D gene. The CDR3 has 16 residues. Trimming removed 3 bases from V and 3 bases from J, with 18 bases in between. The germline V gene encodes CDR1 GTSNPN and CDR2 SVGIG (reference sequence). The CDR3 here is CAWRGPWRISGNTIYF. The DNA for the CDR3 is TGTGCCTGGAGAGGACCGTGGCGGATTAGTGGAAACACCATATATTTT.